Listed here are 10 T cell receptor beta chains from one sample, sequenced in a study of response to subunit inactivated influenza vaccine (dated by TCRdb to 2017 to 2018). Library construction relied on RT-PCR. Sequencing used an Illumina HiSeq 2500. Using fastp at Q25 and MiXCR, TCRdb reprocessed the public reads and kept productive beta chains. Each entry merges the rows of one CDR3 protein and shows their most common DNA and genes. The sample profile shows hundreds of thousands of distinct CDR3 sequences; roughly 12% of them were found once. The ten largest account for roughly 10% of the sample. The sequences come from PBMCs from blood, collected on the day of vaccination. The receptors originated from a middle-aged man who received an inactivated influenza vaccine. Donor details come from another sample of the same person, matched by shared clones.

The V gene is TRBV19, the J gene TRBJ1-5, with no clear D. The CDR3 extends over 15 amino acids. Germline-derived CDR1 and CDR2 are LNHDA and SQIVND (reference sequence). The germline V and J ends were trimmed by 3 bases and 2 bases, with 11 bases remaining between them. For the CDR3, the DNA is TGTGCCAGTAGTATTTTGTCCTGGGGCAATCAGCCCCAGCATTTT. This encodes CASSILSWGNQPQHF. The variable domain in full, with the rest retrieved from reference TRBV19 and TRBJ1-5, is DGGITQSPKYLFRKEGQNVTLSCEQNLNHDAMYWYRQDPGQGLRLIYYSQIVNDFQKGDIAEGYSVSREKKESFPLTVTSAQKNPTAFYLCASSILSWGNQPQHFGDGTRLSIL.

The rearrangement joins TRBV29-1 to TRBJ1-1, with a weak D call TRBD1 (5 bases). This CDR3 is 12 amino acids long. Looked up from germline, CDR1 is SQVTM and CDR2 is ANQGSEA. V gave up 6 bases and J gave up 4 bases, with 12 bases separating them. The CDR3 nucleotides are TGCAGCGTCCGGGGGTTGGGCACTGAAGCTTTCTTT. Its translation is CSVRGLGTEAFF.

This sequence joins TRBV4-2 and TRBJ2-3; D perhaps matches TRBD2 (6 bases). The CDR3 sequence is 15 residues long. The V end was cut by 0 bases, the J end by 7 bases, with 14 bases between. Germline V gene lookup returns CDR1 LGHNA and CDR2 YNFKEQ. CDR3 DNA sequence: TGTGCCAGCAGCCAAGAGGCCGGGAGAACAAATACGCAGTATTTT. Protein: CASSQEAGRTNTQYF.

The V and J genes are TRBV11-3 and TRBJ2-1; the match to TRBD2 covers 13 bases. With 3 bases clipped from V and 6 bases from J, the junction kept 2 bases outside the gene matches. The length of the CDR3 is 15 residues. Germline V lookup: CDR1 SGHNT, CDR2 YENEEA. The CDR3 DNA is TGTGCCAGCAGCTTTAGGACTAGCGGGAGCAATGAGCAGTTCTTC. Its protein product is CASSFRTSGSNEQFF.

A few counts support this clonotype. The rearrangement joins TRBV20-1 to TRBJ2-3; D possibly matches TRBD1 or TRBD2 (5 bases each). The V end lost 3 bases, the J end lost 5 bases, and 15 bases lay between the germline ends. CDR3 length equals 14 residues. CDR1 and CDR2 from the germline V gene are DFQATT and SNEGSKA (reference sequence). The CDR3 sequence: CSASNPNGGDTQYF. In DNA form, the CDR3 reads TGCAGTGCTAGCAACCCGAATGGGGGAGATACGCAGTATTTT.

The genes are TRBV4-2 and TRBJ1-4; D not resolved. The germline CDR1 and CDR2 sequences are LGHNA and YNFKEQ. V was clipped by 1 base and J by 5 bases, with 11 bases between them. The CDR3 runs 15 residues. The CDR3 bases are TGTGCCAGCAGCCAAGTTTCCACCCGGAATGAAAAACTGTTTTTT. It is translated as CASSQVSTRNEKLFF.

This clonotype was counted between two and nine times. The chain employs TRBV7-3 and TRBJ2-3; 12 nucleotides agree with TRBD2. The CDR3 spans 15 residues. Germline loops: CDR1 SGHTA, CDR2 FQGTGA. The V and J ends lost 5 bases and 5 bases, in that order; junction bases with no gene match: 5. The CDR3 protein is CASSTGLAGKDTQYF. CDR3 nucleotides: TGTGCCAGCAGCACCGGACTAGCGGGAAAAGATACGCAGTATTTT.

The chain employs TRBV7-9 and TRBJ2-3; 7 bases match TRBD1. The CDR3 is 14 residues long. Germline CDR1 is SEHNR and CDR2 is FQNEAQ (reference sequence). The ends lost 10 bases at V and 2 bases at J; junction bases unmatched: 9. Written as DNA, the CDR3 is TGTGCCATTCGGCGACAGGGAACCACAGATACGCAGTATTTT. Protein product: CAIRRQGTTDTQYF. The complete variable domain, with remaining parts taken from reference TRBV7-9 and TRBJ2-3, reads DTGVSQNPRHKITKRGQNVTFRCDPISEHNRLYWYRQTLGQGPEFLTYFQNEAQLEKSRLLSDRFSAERPKGSFSTLEIQRTEQGDSAMYLCAIRRQGTTDTQYFGPGTRLTVL.

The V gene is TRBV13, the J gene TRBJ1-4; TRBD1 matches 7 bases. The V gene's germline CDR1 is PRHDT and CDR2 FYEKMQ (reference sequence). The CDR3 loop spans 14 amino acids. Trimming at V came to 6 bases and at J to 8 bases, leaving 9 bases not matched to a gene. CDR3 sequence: CASSYTGAVEKLFF. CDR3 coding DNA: TGTGCCAGCAGTTATACAGGGGCAGTAGAAAAACTGTTTTTT.

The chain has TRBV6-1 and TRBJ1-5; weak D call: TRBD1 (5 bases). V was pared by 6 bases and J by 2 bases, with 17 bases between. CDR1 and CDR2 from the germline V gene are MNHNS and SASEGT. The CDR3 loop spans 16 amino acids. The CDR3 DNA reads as TGTGCCAGCAGCCCTTCCTCAGGGAGAGGCAATCAGCCCCAGCATTTT. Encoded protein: CASSPSSGRGNQPQHF.